Reported below is one TCR beta chain. This clone appeared a few times. The target of this receptor is not known. Within one base of it there is no much larger clone, and no base qualities were kept. The time point label for this specimen denotes: after neoadjuvant nivolumab, at surgical resection. The patients had newly diagnosed stage II-IVA oral cavity squamous cell carcinoma and had not received any prior systemic or radiation treatment. The cohort consisted of patients with HPV-negative, locally advanced oral cavity squamous cell carcinoma. Peripheral blood mononuclear cells were analyzed directly, without maintenance or expansion in culture. The samples were drawn from a longitudinal correlative study tied to a single-arm phase II trial testing neoadjuvant nivolumab in oral cavity squamous cell carcinoma. Subject-matched pre- and post-treatment PBMCs and tumors from three responders and three non-responders underwent genomic DNA-based TCRbeta sequencing. Peripheral blood mononuclear cells were collected once before nivolumab treatment and again after treatment, at the time of surgery. The Maxwell RSC DNA from Cells kit was used to extract genomic DNA from PBMCs.

The V end loses 2 bases and the J end loses 2 bases, and a stretch of 13 bases separates them. In the germline V gene (reference sequence), CDR1 corresponds to SEHNR and CDR2 to FQNEAQ. The CDR3 measures 16 amino acids from cysteine to phenylalanine. CDR3 DNA is the only sequence kept; it has 48 bases, read in frame from the first base. PBMC libraries used mostly 480 ng of input genomic DNA for deep sequencing, with six replicates per sample. The immunoSEQ hsTCRbeta kit was used to prepare TCRbeta libraries according to the manufacturer's instructions. The completed libraries were mixed into a single pool at 3 nM, then sequenced with an Illumina NovaSeq 6000 S4 flow cell. As for the authors' bioinformatics: The immunoSEQ Analyzer was used for raw data preprocessing and quality control. The analysis was restricted to productive rearrangements, with each unique CDR3 amino acid sequence defining a clonotype. Repertoire clonality was estimated as the Gini-Simpson index, which was computed with the R package tcR. Student's t test was used to compare Gini indices, while Pearson correlation assessed associations with tumor size change. Held by TCRdb, this immuneACCESS table contains in-frame sequences only and omits some clones. Under half of the omission traces to an unresolved V gene where checked; the cause of the rest is unknown. V, J and clone size are those of that table, while D and trimming were read from the DNA. This sample comprises 9,500 to 15,000 clones, approximately 74% of them detected only once. The ten largest clones add up to roughly 2.7% of the sample.

This entry is derived from a study of neoadjuvant anti-PD-1 for oral cavity cancer (dated by TCRdb to 2020 to 2023). With respect to the entire study: Patients mostly received three to four biweekly doses of nivolumab at 3 mg/kg before curative-intent surgical resection. A fourth nivolumab dose was given around day 43 to patients without progression, and definitive surgical resection was performed in those patients on days 50-56. Patients with complete response, partial response or stable disease by RECIST 1.1 were defined as responders, whereas patients with progression were defined as non-responders. A roughly 33% response rate was observed in the parent correlative cohort, in which over nine patients were included.

General study outcomes and caveats: Within PBMCs, T cell clonality (Gini index) was significantly higher in non-responders than responders after neoadjuvant nivolumab. Higher pretreatment blood Treg/Th17 ratios correlated with higher pretreatment blood TCRbeta clonality and lower post-treatment tumor TCRbeta clonality. Only three patients per response group were included in the TCR analyses, and larger cohorts for validation were called for by the authors.

Sequencing was performed on PBMCs, taken after nivolumab (anti-PD-1) treatment. This sequence originates from a person between 35 and 79 years old with oral cavity squamous cell carcinoma. This receptor chain uses TRBV7-9 and TRBJ2-1; a weak D assignment points to TRBD2 (5 bases agree). The nucleotide sequence reads TGTGCCAGCAGCTTAAACCCCAGCGGAGCCTACAATGAGCAGTTCTTC. Its coded protein is CASSLNPSGAYNEQFF.